These 12 T cell receptor beta chains share one sample of origin, sequenced in a study of OX40 agonist ivuxolimab in advanced cancers. Sequencing used immunoSEQ multiplex PCR; TCRdb keeps in-frame clones, though not all of them. The sample lists tens of thousands of clones, around 90% occurring once. Sequenced material: CD4+ or CD8+ T cells sorted from blood, taken in a trial of the OX40 agonist ivuxolimab. Receptor source: an adult with an advanced solid tumor such as melanoma, head and neck, liver or kidney cancer.

The chain uses TRBV5-1 and TRBJ2-7; D is possibly TRBD1 (5 bases). V was trimmed by 1 base and J by 5 bases, leaving 7 bases between them. Germline loops: CDR1 SGHRS, CDR2 YFSETQ. CDR3 length equals 12 residues. Here the CDR3 reads CASSLKGNEQYF. Written as DNA, the CDR3 is TGCGCCAGCAGCTTGAAGGGGAACGAGCAGTACTTC. Looking up the rest from reference TRBV5-1 and TRBJ2-7 gives the full variable domain: KAGVTQTPRYLIKTRGQQVTLSCSPISGHRSVSWYQQTPGQGLQFLFEYFSETQRNKGNFPGRFSGRQFSNSRSEMNVSTLELGDSALYLCASSLKGNEQYFGPGTRLTVT.

The CDR3 sequence: CASSKSGGSYNEQFF. The CDR3 DNA reads TGCGCCAGCAGCAAGAGCGGGGGCTCCTACAATGAGCAGTTCTTC. The rearrangement links TRBV5-1 to TRBJ2-1; 8 bases are shared with TRBD2. Per the germline V gene, CDR1 is SGHRS and CDR2 is YFSETQ. The CDR3 is 15 residues long. Losses at the gene ends were 4 bases for V and 0 bases for J; bases not matched to a gene: 3.

The chain recombines TRBV9 with TRBJ2-7; 11 positions match TRBD2. The CDR3 length is 15 residues. Losses at the gene ends were 5 bases for V and 4 bases for J; bases not matched to a gene: 8. In germline, CDR1 is SGDLS, CDR2 YYNGEE. The CDR3 loop reads CASSATSGKEYEQYF. CDR3 in DNA: TGTGCCAGCAGTGCGACTAGCGGGAAAGAGTACGAGCAGTACTTC.

The chain is built from TRBV5-6 and TRBJ2-3, with a tentative D call TRBD2 (6 bases). The germline V gene has CDR1 SGHDT and CDR2 YYEEEE. There are 16 residues in the CDR3. Trimming pared 0 bases from V and 1 base from J, leaving 12 bases between. CDR3 loop: CASSLGGDEGTDTQYF. The CDR3 nucleotides are TGTGCCAGCAGCTTGGGGGGGGACGAGGGCACAGATACGCAGTATTTT.

Comment on this clone: Because the CDR3 is missing its conserved closing phenylalanine or tryptophan, this is likely a read error. The limits of the CDR3 on the DNA are not certain, so only TCRdb's listed CDR3 is given. The V and J genes are TRBV2 and TRBJ1-4; TRBD1, the D gene given by the table, was not confirmed from the DNA. The CDR3 spans 11 amino acids, including both terminal residues. In germline, CDR1 is SNHLY, CDR2 FYNNEI. The CDR3 sequence: CASSGRFGASL.

V is TRBV11-2 and J is TRBJ2-7; TRBD2 matches 10 bases. This CDR3 has 15 residues. Unmatched junction bases numbered 6, after V lost 0 bases and J lost 7 bases. Germline V CDR1 and CDR2: SGHAT, FQNNGV. CDR3 bases: TGTGCCAGCAGCTTAGAGATAGCGGGAGGTGGTGAGCAGTACTTC. Residues: CASSLEIAGGGEQYF.

The chain links TRBV6-6 to TRBJ1-4; the match to TRBD1 covers 9 bases. V gave up 5 bases and J gave up 6 bases; unmatched junction bases: 4. The CDR3 is made up of 14 amino acids. Germline V gives CDR1 MNHNY, CDR2 SVGAGI (reference sequence). The CDR3 is CASSVTGGHEKLFF. The CDR3, as DNA: TGTGCCAGCAGTGTGACAGGGGGGCATGAAAAACTGTTTTTT.

The chain combines TRBV9 with TRBJ2-1; 7 nucleotides match TRBD1. The V gene's germline CDR1 is SGDLS and CDR2 YYNGEE. The CDR3 length is 15 residues. The junction had 7 bases not matched to a gene; V was cut back by 0 bases and J by 7 bases. The CDR3 loop is CASSVDRGLKNEQFF. In DNA form, the CDR3 reads TGTGCCAGCAGCGTAGACAGGGGTTTAAAAAATGAGCAGTTCTTC.

CDR3 sequence: CASRRLGPTETQYF. The CDR3 DNA sequence: TGTGCCAGCAGGCGCTTGGGGCCTACAGAGACCCAGTACTTC. This chain joins TRBV11-2 and TRBJ2-5; a possible D gene is TRBD1 (5 bases). The germline V gene has CDR1 SGHAT and CDR2 FQNNGV. The V gene lost 6 bases and the J gene lost 4 bases, with 15 bases spanning the gap. This CDR3 is 14 amino acids long.

V is TRBV7-9 and J is TRBJ1-1, with TRBD1 matching over 7 bases. Germline V gene sequence: CDR1 SEHNR, CDR2 FQNEAQ (reference sequence). CDR3 length: 14 amino acids. The trim removed 7 bases at V and 4 bases at J, leaving 9 bases unmatched. The CDR3 DNA reads as TGTGCCAGCACCCCGACAGGGATAGGCACTGAAGCTTTCTTT. Encoded protein: CASTPTGIGTEAFF.

As DNA, the CDR3 is TGTGCCAGCAGTGACGTGACAGGGGATGGTGAAAAACTGTTTTTT. Translation gives CASSDVTGDGEKLFF. The chain is built from TRBV25-1 and TRBJ1-4, with 8 positions matching TRBD1. This CDR3 has 15 amino acids. V dropped 3 bases and J dropped 7; count of bases not matched to a gene: 7. Germline-derived CDR1 and CDR2 are MGHDK and SYGVNS. The variable domain in full, completed from reference TRBV25-1 and TRBJ1-4, reads EADIYQTPRYLVIGTGKKITLECSQTMGHDKMYWYQQDPGMELHLIHYSYGVNSTEKGDLSSESTVSRIRTEHFPLTLESARPSHTSQYLCASSDVTGDGEKLFFGSGTQLSVL.

A remark on this clone: This is likely an artifact of a read error, given a far larger clone one base away. The chain joins TRBV2 to TRBJ2-1; 11 bases are a match to TRBD2. The germline gives CDR1 SNHLY, CDR2 FYNNEI. V was pared by 6 bases and J by 7 bases, with 14 bases of the junction left unmatched. CDR3 length equals 17 residues. DNA of the CDR3: TGTGCCAGCAGCCACTTTCTGACTAGCGGGAATGCGAATGAGCAGTTCTTC. Translating gives CASSHFLTSGNANEQFF.